This T cell receptor (beta chain) was profiled in a study of OX40 agonist ivuxolimab in advanced cancers. TCRdb's table, derived via immunoSEQ multiplex PCR, lists solely in-frame clones and lacks some. The sample carries 74,000 or so clones, 70% to 90% recorded once. Study outcomes and limitations: CD4+ and CD8+ T cells in blood underwent clonal expansion by week 6 at 0.1 to 3.0 mg/kg.

This clone was seen only once. The antigen remains unidentified. Germline values: CDR1 SGHRS, CDR2 YFSETQ. V was trimmed by 1 base and J by 2 bases, leaving 6 bases between them. The CDR3 consists of 14 residues. This receptor was identified in an adult with an advanced solid tumor such as melanoma, head and neck, liver or kidney cancer. The sequenced sample was CD4+ or CD8+ T cells sorted from blood, obtained in a trial of the OX40 agonist ivuxolimab. V is TRBV5-1 and J is TRBJ2-2, with no clear D. CDR3 in amino acids: CASSLRPNTGELFF. The CDR3 DNA is TGCGCCAGCAGCTTGAGGCCTAACACCGGGGAGCTGTTTTTT.